One sample yielded the 8 T cell receptor beta chains listed below, sequenced in a study (dated by TCRdb to 2014 to 2015). Libraries were constructed by 5' RACE. TCRdb names Illumina MiSeq as the instrument used. The raw public reads went through TCRdb reprocessing: fastp at Q25, MiXCR clone calling, in-frame beta chains kept. Each CDR3 protein appears once, grouped with its most common genes and DNA. A total of 45,000 to 55,000 distinct CDR3 sequences appear in this sample, roughly a quarter of them only once. The ten largest clones represent more than 3% of the sample. The sample consisted of tumor-infiltrating naive CD4+ T cells sorted from the breast tumor. What this sample's cell subset or site label stands for: naive CD4+ T cells, CD4+CD45RA+CD25-. The source of these receptors is a female donor with breast cancer.

This clonotype occurred many times. DNA for the CDR3: TGCGCCAGCAGCCAAGGGACTCTCCGTACCTACGAGCAGTACTTC. Protein: CASSQGTLRTYEQYF. The rearrangement uses TRBV4-1 and TRBJ2-7; the D gene is possibly TRBD2 (5 bases). CDR1 is MGHRA, CDR2 YSYEKL, per germline. This CDR3 comprises 15 residues. The germline V and J ends were trimmed by 1 base and 2 bases, with 12 bases remaining between them.

The table lists this clonotype with a few counts. This rearrangement joins TRBV4-1 to TRBJ1-5; a weak D match, TRBD1 (5 bases). Germline CDR1 MGHRA, CDR2 YSYEKL. The germline V and J ends were trimmed by 4 bases and 1 base, with 14 bases remaining between them. This CDR3 region has 16 residues. CDR3 sequence reads: CASSPGPGRSNQPQHF. CDR3 nucleotide sequence: TGCGCCAGCAGCCCGGGGCCAGGAAGGAGCAATCAGCCCCAGCATTTT.

The chain joins TRBV7-2 to TRBJ2-2; tentative D call: TRBD2 (7 bases). This CDR3 has 15 amino acids. From germline, CDR1 is SGHTA and CDR2 FQGNSA. With 5 bases removed from V and 7 bases from J, the gap between germline ends came to 17 bases. The CDR3 spells CASSPGGRRGGELFF. The DNA of the CDR3 is TGTGCCAGCAGCCCCGGGGGGCGCAGGGGCGGGGAGCTGTTTTTT. Full variable domain (rest looked up from reference TRBV7-2 and TRBJ2-2): GAGVSQSPSNKVTEKGKDVELRCDPISGHTALYWYRQSLGQGLEFLIYFQGNSAPDKSGLPSDRFSAERTGGSVSTLTIQRTQQEDSAVYLCASSPGGRRGGELFFGEGSRLTVL.

The genes are TRBV7-9 and TRBJ2-3; D call uncertain. This CDR3 has 15 amino acids. The V end lost 2 bases, the J end lost 0 bases, and 9 bases lay between the germline ends. Germline CDR1 SEHNR, CDR2 FQNEAQ (reference sequence). The CDR3 here is CASSLMGSSTDTQYF. As DNA, the CDR3 is TGTGCCAGCAGCTTAATGGGCTCGAGCACAGATACGCAGTATTTT.

This rearrangement joins TRBV7-9 to TRBJ2-7, with 10 bases fitting TRBD1. The length of the CDR3 is 15 residues. V was pared by 4 bases and J by 3 bases, with 6 bases of the junction left unmatched. Germline V lookup: CDR1 SEHNR, CDR2 FQNEAQ (reference sequence). The CDR3 coding sequence is TGTGCCAGCAGCTGGACCGGGACAGGGGTCTACGAGCAGTACTTC. Translated, it gives CASSWTGTGVYEQYF.

At least ten counts were recorded for this clonotype. V gene TRBV5-1 combines with J gene TRBJ1-1; 7 bases map to TRBD1. Germline-derived CDR1 and CDR2 are SGHRS and YFSETQ. This CDR3 comprises 15 residues. V lost 6 bases and J lost 3; bases outside the gene matches: 11. The CDR3 coding sequence is TGCGCCAGCAAGTCGAACAGGGGCGATTACACTGAAGCTTTCTTT. Translation gives CASKSNRGDYTEAFF. Complete variable domain (other parts from reference TRBV5-1 and TRBJ1-1): KAGVTQTPRYLIKTRGQQVTLSCSPISGHRSVSWYQQTPGQGLQFLFEYFSETQRNKGNFPGRFSGRQFSNSRSEMNVSTLELGDSALYLCASKSNRGDYTEAFFGQGTRLTVV.

The genes are TRBV5-6 and TRBJ2-5, with 8 nucleotides matching TRBD1. CDR1 is SGHDT and CDR2 is YYEEEE in the germline V gene. Losses at the gene ends were 4 bases for V and 5 bases for J; bases not matched to a gene: 10. The CDR3 covers 15 residues. The CDR3 sequence: CASSETGAGPETQYF. DNA for the CDR3: TGTGCCAGCAGCGAGACAGGGGCCGGCCCGGAGACCCAGTACTTC.

The V call is TRBV2, the J call TRBJ1-3; D is uncertain. Germline values: CDR1 SNHLY, CDR2 FYNNEI. This CDR3 region has 13 residues. Trimming removed 4 bases at V and 3 bases at J, with 7 bases between. The CDR3, as DNA: TGTGCCAGCAGTGCCGCCCATGGAAACACCATATATTTT. It translates to CASSAAHGNTIYF.